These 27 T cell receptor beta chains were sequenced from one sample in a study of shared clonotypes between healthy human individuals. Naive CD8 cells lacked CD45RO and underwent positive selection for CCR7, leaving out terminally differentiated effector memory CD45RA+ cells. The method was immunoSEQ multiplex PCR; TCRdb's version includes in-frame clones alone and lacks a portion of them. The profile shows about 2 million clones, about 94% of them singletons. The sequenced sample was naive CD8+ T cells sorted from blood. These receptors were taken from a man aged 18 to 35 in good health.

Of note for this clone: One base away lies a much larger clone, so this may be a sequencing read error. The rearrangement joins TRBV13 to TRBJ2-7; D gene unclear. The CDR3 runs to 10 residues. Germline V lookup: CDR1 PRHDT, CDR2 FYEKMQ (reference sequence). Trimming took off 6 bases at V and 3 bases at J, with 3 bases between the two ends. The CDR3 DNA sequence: TGTGCCAGCAGAGACTACGAGCAGTACTTC. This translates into CASRDYEQYF.

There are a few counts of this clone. Here the CDR3 reads CAISDRTSGGDEQFF. The CDR3 nucleotides read TGTGCCATCAGTGATCGGACTAGCGGGGGGGATGAGCAGTTCTTC. The V gene is TRBV10-3, the J gene TRBJ2-1, with TRBD2 identical over 15 bases. V shed 3 bases and J 8 bases; nucleotides not matched to a gene: 2. In germline, CDR1 is ENHRY, CDR2 SYGVKD. CDR3 length: 15 amino acids.

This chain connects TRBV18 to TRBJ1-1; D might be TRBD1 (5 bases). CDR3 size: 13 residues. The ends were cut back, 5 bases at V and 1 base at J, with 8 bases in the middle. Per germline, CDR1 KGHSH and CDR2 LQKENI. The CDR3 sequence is CASSSDRNTEAFF. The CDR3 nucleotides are TGTGCCAGCTCATCCGACAGGAACACTGAAGCTTTCTTT.

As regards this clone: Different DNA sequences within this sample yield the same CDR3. CDR3 in amino acids: CASSYSGGPNNEQFF. CDR3 nucleotides: TGTGCCAGCAGTTACTCGGGGGGGCCAAACAATGAGCAGTTCTTC. The V and J genes are TRBV6-5 and TRBJ2-1; perhaps TRBD2 as D (7 bases). The germline V gene encodes CDR1 MNHEY and CDR2 SVGAGI. This CDR3 region has 15 residues. The V gene lost 0 bases and the J gene lost 5 bases, with 11 bases spanning the gap.

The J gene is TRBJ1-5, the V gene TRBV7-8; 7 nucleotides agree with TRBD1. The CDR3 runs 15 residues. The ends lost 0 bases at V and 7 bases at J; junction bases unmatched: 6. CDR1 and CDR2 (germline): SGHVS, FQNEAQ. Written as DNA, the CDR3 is TGTGCCAGCAGCTTAGCAGCAGGGGGGAACCAGCCCCAGCATTTT. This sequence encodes CASSLAAGGNQPQHF.

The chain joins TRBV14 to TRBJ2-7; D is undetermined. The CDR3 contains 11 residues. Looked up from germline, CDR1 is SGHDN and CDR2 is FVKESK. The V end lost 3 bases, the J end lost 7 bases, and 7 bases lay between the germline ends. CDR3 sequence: CASSHGVEQYF. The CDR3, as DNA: TGTGCCAGCAGCCATGGGGTGGAGCAGTACTTC.

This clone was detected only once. CDR3 bases: TGTGCCAGCAGCCCTTCGCCCCTAGATCAGCCCCAGCATTTT. Amino acids: CASSPSPLDQPQHF. The chain carries TRBV5-4 and TRBJ1-5; D gene unclear. V was trimmed by 4 bases and J by 5 bases, leaving 13 bases between them. Germline V gene lookup returns CDR1 SGHNT and CDR2 YYREEE (reference sequence). This CDR3 comprises 14 residues.

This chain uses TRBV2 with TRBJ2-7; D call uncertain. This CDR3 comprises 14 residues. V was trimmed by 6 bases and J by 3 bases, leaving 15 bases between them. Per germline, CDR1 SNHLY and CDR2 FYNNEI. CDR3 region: CASSPTVTFYEQYF. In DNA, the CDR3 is TGTGCCAGCAGCCCTACAGTGACCTTCTACGAGCAGTACTTC.

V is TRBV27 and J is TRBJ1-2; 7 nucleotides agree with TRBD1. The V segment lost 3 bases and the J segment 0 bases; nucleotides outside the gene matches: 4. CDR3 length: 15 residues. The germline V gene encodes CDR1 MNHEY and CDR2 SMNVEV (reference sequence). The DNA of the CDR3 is TGTGCCAGCAGTTTTGCCGGGACAGCTAACTATGGCTACACCTTC. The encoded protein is CASSFAGTANYGYTF.

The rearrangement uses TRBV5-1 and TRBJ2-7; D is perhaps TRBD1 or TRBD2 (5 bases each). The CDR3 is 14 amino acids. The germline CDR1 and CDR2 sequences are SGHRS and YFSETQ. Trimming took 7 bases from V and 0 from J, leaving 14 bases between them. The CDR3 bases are TGCGCCAGCGCCGGGACGCAAAACTCCTACGAGCAGTACTTC. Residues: CASAGTQNSYEQYF.

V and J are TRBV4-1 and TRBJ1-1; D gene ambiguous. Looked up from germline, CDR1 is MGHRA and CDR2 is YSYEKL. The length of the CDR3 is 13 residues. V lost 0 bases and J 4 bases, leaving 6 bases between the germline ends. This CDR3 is CASSQDPSTEAFF. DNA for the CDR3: TGCGCCAGCAGCCAAGATCCTAGCACTGAAGCTTTCTTT.

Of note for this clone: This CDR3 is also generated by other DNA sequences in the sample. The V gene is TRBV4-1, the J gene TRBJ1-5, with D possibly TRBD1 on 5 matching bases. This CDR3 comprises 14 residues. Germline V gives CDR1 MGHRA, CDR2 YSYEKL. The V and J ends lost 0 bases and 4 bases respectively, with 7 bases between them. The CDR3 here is CASSQDWGNQPQHF. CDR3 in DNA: TGCGCCAGCAGCCAAGATTGGGGGAATCAGCCCCAGCATTTT.

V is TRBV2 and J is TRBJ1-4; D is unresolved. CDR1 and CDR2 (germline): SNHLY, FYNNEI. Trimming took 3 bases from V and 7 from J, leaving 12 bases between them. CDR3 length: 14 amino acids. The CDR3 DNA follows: TGTGCCAGCAGTGACTGGATCGAGAGTGAAAAACTGTTTTTT. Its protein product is CASSDWIESEKLFF.

CDR3 sequence: CASSLGGPTGNTIYF. The CDR3 DNA is TGTGCCAGCAGCTTAGGGGGCCCCACTGGAAACACCATATATTTT. This sequence joins TRBV7-8 and TRBJ1-3; TRBD1 might be the D (5 bases). The CDR3 is made up of 15 amino acids. Germline CDR1 and CDR2: SGHVS and FQNEAQ. Trimming shortened V by 1 base and J by 2 bases, and 9 bases separated the two germline ends.

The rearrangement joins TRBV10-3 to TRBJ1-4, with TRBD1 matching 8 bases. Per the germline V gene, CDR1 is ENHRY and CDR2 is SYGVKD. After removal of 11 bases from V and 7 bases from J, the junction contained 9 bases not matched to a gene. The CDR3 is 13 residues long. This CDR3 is CALLGRGPEKLFF. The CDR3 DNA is TGTGCCCTCCTTGGCAGGGGGCCTGAAAAACTGTTTTTT.

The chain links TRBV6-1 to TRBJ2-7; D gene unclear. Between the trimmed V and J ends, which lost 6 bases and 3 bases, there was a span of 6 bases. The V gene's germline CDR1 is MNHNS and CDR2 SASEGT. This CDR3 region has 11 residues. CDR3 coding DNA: TGTGCCAGCAGGTCTTTCTACGAGCAGTACTTC. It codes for CASRSFYEQYF.

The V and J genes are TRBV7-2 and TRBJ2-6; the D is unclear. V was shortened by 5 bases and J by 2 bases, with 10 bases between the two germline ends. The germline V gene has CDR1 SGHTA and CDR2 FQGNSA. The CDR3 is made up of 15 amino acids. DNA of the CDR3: TGTGCCAGCAGCGAGACGACCCCTGGGGCCAACGTCCTGACTTTC. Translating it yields CASSETTPGANVLTF. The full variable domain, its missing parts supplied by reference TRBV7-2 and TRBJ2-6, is GAGVSQSPSNKVTEKGKDVELRCDPISGHTALYWYRQSLGQGLEFLIYFQGNSAPDKSGLPSDRFSAERTGGSVSTLTIQRTQQEDSAVYLCASSETTPGANVLTFGAGSRLTVL.

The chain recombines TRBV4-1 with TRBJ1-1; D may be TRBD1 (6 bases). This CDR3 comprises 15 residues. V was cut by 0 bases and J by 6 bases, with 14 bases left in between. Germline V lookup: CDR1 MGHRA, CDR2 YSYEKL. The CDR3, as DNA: TGCGCCAGCAGCCAAGATAGGACGGAGGGGGCTGAAGCTTTCTTT. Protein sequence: CASSQDRTEGAEAFF.

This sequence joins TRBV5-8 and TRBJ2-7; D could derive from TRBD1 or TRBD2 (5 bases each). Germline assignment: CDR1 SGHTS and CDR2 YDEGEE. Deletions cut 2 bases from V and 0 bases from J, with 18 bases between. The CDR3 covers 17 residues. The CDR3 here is CASSLIGTGESSYEQYF. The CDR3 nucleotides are TGTGCCAGCAGCTTAATAGGGACCGGTGAAAGCTCCTACGAGCAGTACTTC.

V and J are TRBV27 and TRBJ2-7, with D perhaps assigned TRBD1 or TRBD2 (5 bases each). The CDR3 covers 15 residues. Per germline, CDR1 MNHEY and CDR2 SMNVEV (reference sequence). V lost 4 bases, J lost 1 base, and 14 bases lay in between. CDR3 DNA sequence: TGTGCCAGCAGTTCCGCTATGGGACCATCCTACGAGCAGTACTTC. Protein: CASSSAMGPSYEQYF.

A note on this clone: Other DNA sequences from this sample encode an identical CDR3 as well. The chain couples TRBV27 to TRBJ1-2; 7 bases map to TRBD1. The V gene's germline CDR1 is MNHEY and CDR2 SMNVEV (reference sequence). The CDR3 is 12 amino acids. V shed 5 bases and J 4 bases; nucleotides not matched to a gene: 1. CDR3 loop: CASSPGGYGYTF. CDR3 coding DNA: TGTGCCAGCAGTCCAGGGGGCTATGGCTACACCTTC.

The CDR3 loop is CASSYGTGGKNTEAFF. The DNA of the CDR3 is TGTGCCAGCAGTTACGGGACAGGGGGAAAGAACACTGAAGCTTTCTTT. V usage is TRBV6-6 and J usage is TRBJ1-1; 11 bases line up with TRBD1. The length of the CDR3 is 16 residues. V gave up 2 bases and J gave up 1 base; unmatched junction bases: 3. Germline V gene data show CDR1 as MNHNY and CDR2 as SVGAGI (reference sequence).

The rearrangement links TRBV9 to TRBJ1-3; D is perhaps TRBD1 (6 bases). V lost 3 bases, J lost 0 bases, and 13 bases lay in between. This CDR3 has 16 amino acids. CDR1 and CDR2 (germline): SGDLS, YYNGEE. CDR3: CASSGGGGLSGNTIYF. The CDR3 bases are TGTGCCAGCAGCGGAGGAGGGGGACTCTCTGGAAACACCATATATTTT.

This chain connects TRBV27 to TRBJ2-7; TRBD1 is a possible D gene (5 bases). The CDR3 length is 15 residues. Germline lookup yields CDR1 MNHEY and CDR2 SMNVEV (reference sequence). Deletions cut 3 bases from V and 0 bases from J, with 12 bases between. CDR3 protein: CASSFAGLNSYEQYF. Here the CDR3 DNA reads TGTGCCAGCAGTTTCGCAGGGTTAAACTCCTACGAGCAGTACTTC.

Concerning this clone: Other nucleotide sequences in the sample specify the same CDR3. The CDR3 DNA sequence: TGTGCCAGCAGCTTAGGGGGCTACGAGCAGTACTTC. Translating gives CASSLGGYEQYF. The chain combines TRBV5-4 with TRBJ2-7; D may be TRBD1 (6 bases). V lost 2 bases to trimming and J lost 3 bases, with 6 bases between them. The CDR3 consists of 12 residues. Germline-derived CDR1 and CDR2 are SGHNT and YYREEE (reference sequence). Filled out from reference TRBV5-4 and TRBJ2-7, the complete variable domain reads ETGVTQSPTHLIKTRGQQVTLRCSSQSGHNTVSWYQQALGQGPQFIFQYYREEENGRGNFPPRFSGLQFPNYSSELNVNALELDDSALYLCASSLGGYEQYFGPGTRLTVT.

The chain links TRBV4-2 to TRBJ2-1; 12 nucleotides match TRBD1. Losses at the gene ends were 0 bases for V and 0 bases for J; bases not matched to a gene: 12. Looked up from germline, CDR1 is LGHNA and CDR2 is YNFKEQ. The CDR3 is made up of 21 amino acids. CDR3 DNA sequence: TGTGCCAGCAGCCAAGACCCGGGACAGGGGGCTGGTTTAAGCTCCTACAATGAGCAGTTCTTC. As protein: CASSQDPGQGAGLSSYNEQFF.

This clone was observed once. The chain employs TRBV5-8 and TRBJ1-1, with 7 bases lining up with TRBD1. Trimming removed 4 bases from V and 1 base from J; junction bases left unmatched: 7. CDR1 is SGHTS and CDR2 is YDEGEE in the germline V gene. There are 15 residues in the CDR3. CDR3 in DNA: TGTGCCAGCAGCGGGGGGGACAGATCGAACACTGAAGCTTTCTTT. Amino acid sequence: CASSGGDRSNTEAFF.